This is a list of T cell receptor beta chains from one sample in a study of post-analysis software for immune sequencing data. Via MiXCR, TCRdb re-called the PCR reads, giving one row per CDR3 protein. The repertoire holds around 160,000 distinct CDR3 sequences, with about 37% as singletons. The source was blood, collected after autologous hematopoietic stem cell transplantation. All receptors derive from a girl under 18 with multiple sclerosis. Both conserved end residues are part of each CDR3. Fields, in order: D gene, clone size, CDR3 length, J gene, V gene, CDR3 DNA, CDR3 protein. The D gene is left open where the match is weak. A clone size is listed for some rows: how often the clone was seen (once, few, many), or a class if it is expanded.

TRBD2	.	18	TRBJ2-7	TRBV6-5	TGTGCCAGCAGTTACTCGTTGGGACTAGCGGGAGGTCCAGACGAGCAGTACTTC	CASSYSLGLAGGPDEQYF
TRBD1	.	13	TRBJ2-1	TRBV6-4	TGTGCCAGTGCCGGGACAGCAAACAATGAGCAGTTCTTC	CASAGTANNEQFF
.	.	13	TRBJ2-5	TRBV24-1	TGTGCCACCAGGGACTCCACAGCGGAGACCCAGTACTTC	CATRDSTAETQYF
TRBD2	.	13	TRBJ2-5	TRBV28	TGTGCCAGCGGGGAACTAGCGAGGGAGATCCAGTACTTC	CASGELAREIQYF
TRBD2	.	17	TRBJ2-1	TRBV20-1	TGCAGTGCTAGAGACCCTTGGACTAGCGGGCTGTACAATGAGCAGTTCTTC	CSARDPWTSGLYNEQFF
TRBD2	.	17	TRBJ2-3	TRBV12-3/TRBV12-4	TGTGCCAGCAGTTTTTGGCAGCAGTCTAGCGGGGGAAATACGCAGTATTTT	CASSFWQQSSGGNTQYF
TRBD1	.	14	TRBJ1-2	TRBV27	TGTGCCAGCAGTGATGGGTCAGGGGGCTATGGCTACACCTTC	CASSDGSGGYGYTF
TRBD2	.	19	TRBJ2-5	TRBV20-1	TGCAGTGCTAGAGATCTGACAGGGGCTAGCGGGAGGAGGGGAGAGACCCAGTACTTC	CSARDLTGASGRRGETQYF
TRBD1	few	15	TRBJ2-1	TRBV4-2	TGTGCCAGCAGCCTATCCGGGACAGGGGGCGATGAGCAGTTCTTC	CASSLSGTGGDEQFF
TRBD2	few	18	TRBJ2-5	TRBV25-1	TGTGCCAGCAGTGATAAGAATGGGTTCCTAGCGGGACAAGAGACCCAGTACTTC	CASSDKNGFLAGQETQYF
.	.	16	TRBJ1-5	TRBV4-2	TGTGCCAGCAGCCAAGATGTTAGGGGTCGGTATCAGCCCCAGCATTTT	CASSQDVRGRYQPQHF
.	.	13	TRBJ2-1	TRBV12-3/TRBV12-4	TGTGCCAGCAGGCGGAGTTCCTCCAATGGGCAGTTCTTC	CASRRSSSNGQFF
.	few	13	TRBJ1-5	TRBV12-3/TRBV12-4	TGTGCCAGCAGCATACAGGGAAATCAGCCCCAGCATTTT	CASSIQGNQPQHF
.	.	13	TRBJ2-7	TRBV9	TGTGCCAGCAGCGCTGGGAACTCCTACGAGCAGTACTTC	CASSAGNSYEQYF
TRBD2	.	17	TRBJ2-7	TRBV7-9	TGTGCCAGCAGCTTAGAGGTTCCGACTAGCGGACTCTACGAGCAGTACTTC	CASSLEVPTSGLYEQYF
TRBD2	.	15	TRBJ2-1	TRBV20-1	TGCAGTGCTAGAGATCGAGCTAGCGGGAGCTATGAGCAGTTCTTC	CSARDRASGSYEQFF
.	many	11	TRBJ2-7	TRBV4-1	TGCGCCAGCAGTGGAGGGTACGAGCAGTACTTC	CASSGGYEQYF
.	.	11	TRBJ1-1	TRBV20-1	TGCAGTGCTAGTGGACAAACTGAAGCTTTCTTT	CSASGQTEAFF
.	once	15	TRBJ2-3	TRBV20-1	TGCAGTGCTAGAGATTTACGGCGGGACACAGATACGCAGTATTTT	CSARDLRRDTDTQYF
.	.	13	TRBJ2-1	TRBV27	TGTGCCAGCAGTCTTACCAGCAACTATGAGCAGTTCTTC	CASSLTSNYEQFF
.	many	14	TRBJ2-7	TRBV6-5	TGTGCCAGCACTTCTGGTCTGGGCTCCTACGAGCAGTACTTC	CASTSGLGSYEQYF
TRBD1	.	16	TRBJ2-3	TRBV5-4	TGTGCCAGCAGCTTGAGGGGGCTATTGAAAACAGATACGCAGTATTTT	CASSLRGLLKTDTQYF
.	.	13	TRBJ2-4	TRBV20-1	TGCAGTGCTAGAAACAGCATATTGGACATTCAGTACTTC	CSARNSILDIQYF
TRBD1	many	14	TRBJ1-1	TRBV7-8	TGTGCCAGCAGCACCCAGGGGGGATCCACTGAAGCTTTCTTT	CASSTQGGSTEAFF
.	.	15	TRBJ2-1	TRBV20-1	TGCAGTGCTCAACCAGGAGCGGGCCTCCTCAATGAGCAGTTCTTC	CSAQPGAGLLNEQFF
.	.	13	TRBJ1-5	TRBV12-3/TRBV12-4	TGTGCCAGCAGTTCCCAGGGTTTACAGCCCCAGCATTTT	CASSSQGLQPQHF
TRBD1	.	15	TRBJ1-5	TRBV28	TGTGCCAGCAGTTTTGGCAGGGGGCTCAATCAGCCCCGGCATTTT	CASSFGRGLNQPRHF
TRBD1	few	16	TRBJ2-5	TRBV20-1	TGCAGTGCTAGAGATTATTACAGGGGGTCCCAAGAGACCCAGTACTTC	CSARDYYRGSQETQYF
.	.	15	TRBJ2-3	TRBV7-3	TGTGCCAGCAGCTCCGGGGCAGGGTTCACAGATACGCAGTATTTT	CASSSGAGFTDTQYF
.	.	13	TRBJ2-7	TRBV12-3/TRBV12-4	TGTGCCAGCAGTTTCGGGCCGGGTCGGGAGCAGTACTTC	CASSFGPGREQYF
.	few	17	TRBJ2-7	TRBV28	TGTGCCAGCAGTTTCCCAGTACAGGGTTCCCTGCCCTACGAGCAGTACTTC	CASSFPVQGSLPYEQYF
.	many	16	TRBJ2-5	TRBV7-2	TGTGCCAGCAGGTCTAAGGTCTTAGGGCTCCGAGAGACCCAGTACTTC	CASRSKVLGLRETQYF
.	.	14	TRBJ1-2	TRBV12-3/TRBV12-4	TGTGCCAGCAGTTTAGGGGGACGCTCGTATGGCGACACCTTC	CASSLGGRSYGDTF
.	.	14	TRBJ2-7	TRBV7-2	TGTGCCAGCAGGCAGGGTGTAGGCTCCTACGAGCAGTACTTC	CASRQGVGSYEQYF
.	once	15	TRBJ1-2	TRBV14	TGTGCCAGCAGCCAAGAATGGGGGGGCGGCTATGGCTACACCTTC	CASSQEWGGGYGYTF